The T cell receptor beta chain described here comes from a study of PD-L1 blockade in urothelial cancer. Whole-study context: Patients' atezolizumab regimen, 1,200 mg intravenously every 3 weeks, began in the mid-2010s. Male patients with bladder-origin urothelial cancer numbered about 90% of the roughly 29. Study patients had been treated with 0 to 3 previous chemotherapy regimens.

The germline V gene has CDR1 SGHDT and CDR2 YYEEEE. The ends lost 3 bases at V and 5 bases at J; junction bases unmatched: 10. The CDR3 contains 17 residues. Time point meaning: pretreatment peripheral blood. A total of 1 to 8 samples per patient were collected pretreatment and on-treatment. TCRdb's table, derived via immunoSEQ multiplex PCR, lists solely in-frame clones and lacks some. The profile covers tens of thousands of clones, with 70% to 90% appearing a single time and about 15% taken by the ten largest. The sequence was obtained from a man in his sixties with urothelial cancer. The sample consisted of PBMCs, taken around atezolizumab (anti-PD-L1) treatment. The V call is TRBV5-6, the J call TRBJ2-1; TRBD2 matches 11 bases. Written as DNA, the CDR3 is TGTGCCAGCAGCTCCCGATCTAGCGGGGGGTATCACAATGAGCAGTTCTTC. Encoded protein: CASSSRSSGGYHNEQFF.